The rows below give T cell receptor beta chains drawn from one sample of a study of T cell responses to AZD1222 COVID-19 vaccine. Sequenced by immunoSEQ multiplex PCR; TCRdb stores in-frame clones only, minus some. The data hold about 160,000 clones, with approximately 90% observed a single time. Source: peripheral blood, taken on day 0 of AZD1222 vaccination. The receptors come from an adult in good health. CDR3s leave out the opening cysteine and the closing phenylalanine or tryptophan. Clone sizes are given selectively: once, few, many, or a class where the clone is expanded.

clone_size	v_call	cdr3_aa
NA	TRBV6-5	ASTARGGAYNEQF
once	TRBV9	ASSPGGSSEAF
NA	TRBV6-2/TRBV6-3	ASSYLGARGRNANEQF
NA	TRBV7-6	ASSLSTSGSPLH
NA	TRBV18	ASSPSGMNAQGKQY
NA	TRBV6-5	ASSRPGLAGYEQY
few	TRBV7-3	ASSLGQGAGYT
NA	TRBV2	ASSEPLVDTQY
NA	TRBV7-2	ATRLAGPSEQY
NA	TRBV23-1	ASSPRHQSSYNEQF
NA	TRBV24-1	ATSDVGGSNQPQH
NA	TRBV24-1	ATSGRPGNEQF
NA	TRBV21-1	ASSKEDTATNEKLF
once	TRBV6-5	ASRPKGGSEKLF
NA	TRBV7-9	ASSVATYEQY
NA	TRBV6-5	ASRPQGAGTGELF
NA	TRBV18	ASSPGDSPPNNSPLH
NA	TRBV6-5	ASSYAGPSKNYGYT
NA	TRBV19	ASSMGISGNTIY
NA	TRBV19	ASSPRGSSYEQY
NA	TRBV3-1/TRBV3-2	ASSHPLQYRGVSEKLF
NA	TRBV19	ASEGVGNSPLH
NA	TRBV7-9	ASSDGANEQF
NA	TRBV7-3	ASSTQGTGVATEAF
NA	TRBV3-1/TRBV3-2	ASSQETTGYGYT
few	TRBV24-1	ATSGGTASGNTIY
NA	TRBV18	ASSPQTGITYEQY
NA	TRBV9	ASSVGDRYNEQF
NA	TRBV7-9	ASSSGTGGSYEQY
NA	TRBV3-1/TRBV3-2	ASRTAGSYT
NA	TRBV7-2	ASSFDGTANEAF
NA	TRBV2	ASHTRGAHEQF
NA	TRBV7-9	ASSIGQGRTEAF
NA	TRBV24-1	ATSESGGVNTEAF
NA	TRBV6-1	ASSEFGSRGLNTEAF
NA	TRBV15	ATSRGTGYDIQY
NA	TRBV7-3	ASSPRPASNGYT
once	TRBV6-5	ASSYTGAGSTEAF
few	TRBV5-4	ASSLVPEHGYT
NA	TRBV25-1	ASSEYMKDVRDGPLH